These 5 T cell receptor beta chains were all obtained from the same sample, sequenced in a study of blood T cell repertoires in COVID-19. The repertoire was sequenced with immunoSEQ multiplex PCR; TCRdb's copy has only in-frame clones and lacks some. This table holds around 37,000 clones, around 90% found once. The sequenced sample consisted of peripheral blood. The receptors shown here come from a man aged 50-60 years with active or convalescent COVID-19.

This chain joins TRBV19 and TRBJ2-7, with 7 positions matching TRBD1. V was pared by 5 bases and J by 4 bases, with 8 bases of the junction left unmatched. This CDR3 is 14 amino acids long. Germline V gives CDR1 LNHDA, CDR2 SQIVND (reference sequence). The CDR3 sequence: CASSRSGQVYEQYF. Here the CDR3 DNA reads TGTGCCAGTAGTCGCTCTGGACAGGTTTACGAGCAGTACTTC.

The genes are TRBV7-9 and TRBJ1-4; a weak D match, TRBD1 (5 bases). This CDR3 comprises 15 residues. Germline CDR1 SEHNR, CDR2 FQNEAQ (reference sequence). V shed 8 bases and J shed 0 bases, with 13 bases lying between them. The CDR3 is CASGYDRATNEKLFF. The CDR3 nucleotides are TGTGCCAGCGGCTACGACAGAGCAACTAATGAAAAACTGTTTTTT.

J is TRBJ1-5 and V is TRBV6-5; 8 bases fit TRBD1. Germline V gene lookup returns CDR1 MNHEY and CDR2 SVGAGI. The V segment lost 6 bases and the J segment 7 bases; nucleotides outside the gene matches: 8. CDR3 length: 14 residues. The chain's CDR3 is CASSYPGQAQPQHF. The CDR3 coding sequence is TGTGCCAGCAGCTACCCGGGACAGGCACAGCCCCAGCATTTT.

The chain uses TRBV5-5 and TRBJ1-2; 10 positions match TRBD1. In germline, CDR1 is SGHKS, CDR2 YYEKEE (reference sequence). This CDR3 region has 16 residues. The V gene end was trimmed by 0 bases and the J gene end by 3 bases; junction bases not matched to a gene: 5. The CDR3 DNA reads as TGTGCCAGCAGCTTGGAGGGACAGGGGCGATACTATGGCTACACCTTC. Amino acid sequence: CASSLEGQGRYYGYTF.

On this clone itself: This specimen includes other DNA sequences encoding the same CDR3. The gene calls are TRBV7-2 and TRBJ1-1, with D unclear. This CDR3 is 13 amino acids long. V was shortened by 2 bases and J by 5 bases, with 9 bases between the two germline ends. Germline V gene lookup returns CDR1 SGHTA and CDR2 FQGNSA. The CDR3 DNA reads TGTGCCAGCAGCTTACGGGGTTGGACTGAAGCTTTCTTT. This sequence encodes CASSLRGWTEAFF.